This T cell receptor beta chain was obtained from a study of blood T cells in healthy people across ages. General study results and limits: Higher naive T cell percentage went strongly together with higher TCR beta diversity.

With V trimmed by 3 bases and J by 8 bases, 13 bases remained unmatched. CDR3 length: 19 amino acids. CDR1 and CDR2 from the germline V gene are LGHNA and YNFKEQ. A J-beta primer mix and a sample-barcoded 5' primer were used in a second PCR of about 7 to 12 cycles. TCRdb re-called the 5' RACE reads through MiXCR, storing one row per CDR3 protein. The sample holds almost 800,000 distinct CDR3 sequences, 55% to 70% seen once. A word on this clonotype: Its target is unknown.

This receptor was taken from a young man in good health. The sequencing sample was made of blood. V gene TRBV4-2 combines with J gene TRBJ2-1; 16 nucleotides agree with TRBD2. The CDR3 region has the DNA TGTGCCAGCAGCCATCTCGGGACTAGCGGGAGGGCCAATCCCCATGAGCAGTTCTTC. Its protein product is CASSHLGTSGRANPHEQFF.